This T cell receptor beta chain was captured by sequencing in a study of identical twins. Each CDR3 protein is one row after TCRdb ran MiXCR on the 5' RACE reads. The repertoire consists of about 470,000 distinct CDR3 sequences, with approximately 24% occurring once and the leading ten covering about 2.7%. This clonotype appeared a few times. Germline-derived CDR1 and CDR2 are DFQATT and SNEGSKA (reference sequence). The CDR3 loop spans 11 amino acids. V lost 7 bases, J lost 5 bases, and 10 bases lay in between. These same records also appear under a second study, on T cells expressing NK-cell markers.

The receptor was derived from a woman aged 18-35 years in good health. Sequenced input: CD4+ T cells sorted from blood. The chain has TRBV20-1 and TRBJ2-3; D not certain. The CDR3 bases are TGCAGTGTAAACATCAGAGATACGCAGTATTTT. It codes for CSVNIRDTQYF.